The clone carrying this TCR beta chain has at least ten counts. TCRdb called the reads again in MiXCR, with one record for every CDR3 protein. The profile covers about 260,000 distinct CDR3 sequences, with about an eighth appearing a single time and roughly 8.9% taken by the ten largest. The sample comes from a study of T cell repertoires in cytomegalovirus infection. The CDR3 runs to 14 residues. Germline loops: CDR1 SGHTA, CDR2 FQGTGA. V lost 4 bases, J lost 1 base, and 11 bases lay in between. The rearrangement links TRBV7-3 to TRBJ2-7; D possibly corresponds to TRBD2 (5 bases). This receptor was taken from a human donor in good health (CMV status not recorded). Some clones in this sample may be carry-over from other donors' samples. The sequenced sample was PBMCs. The CDR3 DNA follows: TGTGCCAGCAGCTCCCTCCCGGGATCCTACGAGCAGTACTTC. Its protein is CASSSLPGSYEQYF. Full variable domain (remainder filled in from reference TRBV7-3 and TRBJ2-7): GAGVSQTPSNKVTEKGKYVELRCDPISGHTALYWYRQSLGQGPEFLIYFQGTGAADDSGLPNDRFFAVRPEGSVSTLKIQRTERGDSAVYLCASSSLPGSYEQYFGPGTRLTVT.